This T cell receptor beta chain appears in the sequencing data of a study of blood T cell repertoires in COVID-19. Study-level information: Samples taken during acute and convalescent COVID-19 were collected in the United States, Italy and Spain. From T cells, B-cell-depleted T cells, or PBMCs came the material, which was cDNA or gDNA.

In the authors' methods: It was from reference gene primer amplification that nucleated cell counts were estimated. Generated by immunoSEQ multiplex PCR, the TCRdb table keeps only in-frame clones and is missing some. Clonal size and the V and J genes are those of that table, whereas D and trimming came from the DNA. The repertoire holds 25,000 or so clones, with approximately 94% as singletons. The CDR3 covers 15 residues. Germline V gene lookup returns CDR1 SGHNT and CDR2 YYREEE (reference sequence). V lost 1 base and J lost 2; bases outside the gene matches: 3. The chain recombines TRBV5-4 with TRBJ2-5; 9 nucleotides match TRBD2. This receptor was obtained from a woman between 50 and 59 years old with active COVID-19. Sequenced input: peripheral blood. This CDR3 reads CASSLYLAGQETQYF. CDR3 in DNA: TGTGCCAGCAGCTTGTATCTAGCGGGGCAAGAGACCCAGTACTTC.